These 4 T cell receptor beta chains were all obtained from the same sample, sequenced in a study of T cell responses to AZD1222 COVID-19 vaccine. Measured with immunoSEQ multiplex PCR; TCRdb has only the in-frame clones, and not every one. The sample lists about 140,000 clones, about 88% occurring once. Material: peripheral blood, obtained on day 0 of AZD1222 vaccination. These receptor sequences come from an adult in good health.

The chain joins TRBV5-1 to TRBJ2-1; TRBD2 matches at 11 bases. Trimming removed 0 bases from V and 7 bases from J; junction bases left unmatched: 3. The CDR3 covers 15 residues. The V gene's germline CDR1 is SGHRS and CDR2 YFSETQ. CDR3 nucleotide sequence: TGCGCCAGCAGCTTGGTAGCGGGAGGGCAGAATGAGCAGTTCTTC. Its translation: CASSLVAGGQNEQFF.

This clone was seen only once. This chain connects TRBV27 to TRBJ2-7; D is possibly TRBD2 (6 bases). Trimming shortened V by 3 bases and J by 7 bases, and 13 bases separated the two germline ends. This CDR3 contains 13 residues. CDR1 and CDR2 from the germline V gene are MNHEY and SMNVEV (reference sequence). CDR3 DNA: TGTGCCAGCAGTTTCGTTGGGGCGGGGGAGCAGTACTTC. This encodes CASSFVGAGEQYF.

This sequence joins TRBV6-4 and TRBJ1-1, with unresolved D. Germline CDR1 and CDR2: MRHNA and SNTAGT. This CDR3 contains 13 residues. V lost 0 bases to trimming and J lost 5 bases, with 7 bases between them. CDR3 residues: CASSDSSATEAFF. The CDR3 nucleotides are TGTGCCAGCAGTGACTCGTCAGCTACTGAAGCTTTCTTT.

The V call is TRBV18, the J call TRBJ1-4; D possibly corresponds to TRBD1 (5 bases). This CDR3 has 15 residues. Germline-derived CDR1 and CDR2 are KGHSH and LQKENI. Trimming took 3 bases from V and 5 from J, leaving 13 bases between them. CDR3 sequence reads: CASSPGRQRNEKLFF. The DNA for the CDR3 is TGTGCCAGCTCACCGGGACGACAGCGGAATGAAAAACTGTTTTTT.